Listed below are T cell receptor beta chains from one sample, sequenced in a study of T cell responses to AZD1222 COVID-19 vaccine. Assay used: immunoSEQ multiplex PCR; TCRdb lists only in-frame clones, some missing. The sample lists about 67,000 clones; around 82% were seen once. The input for sequencing was peripheral blood, taken 28 days after the second AZD1222 dose. These TCRs come from an adult who received the AZD1222 COVID-19 vaccine. CDR3s include the opening cysteine and the closing phenylalanine or tryptophan. Fields, in order: V gene, J gene, CDR3 protein.

TRBV10-3	TRBJ1-2	CAIRADSHGYTF
TRBV7-8	TRBJ2-5	CASGTSRDRVQETQYF
TRBV19	TRBJ2-5	CASRLAGAQETQYF
TRBV28	TRBJ2-7	CASSLSGVYEQYF
TRBV7-6	TRBJ2-5	CASSRGTEQETQYF
TRBV19	TRBJ1-4	CASSMTATNEKLFF
TRBV27	TRBJ1-5	CASRIRSDSNQPQHF
TRBV5-1	TRBJ2-7	CASSLLSEQYF
TRBV2	TRBJ2-4	CASSNLQAGFSIQYF
TRBV4-3	TRBJ2-6	CASSQDRVAGANVLTF
TRBV6-6	TRBJ2-7	CASSYMLPAGDEQYF
TRBV7-9	TRBJ2-7	CASSLGTYEQYF
TRBV5-1	TRBJ2-7	CASSLEQTYEQYF
TRBV19	TRBJ2-5	CASSAQAGTVQETQYF
TRBV10-3	TRBJ1-1	CAADREGSVTEAFF
TRBV30	TRBJ2-5	CAWRTSGVETQYF
TRBV7-6	TRBJ2-1	CASSTIKGLAYNEQFF
TRBV28	TRBJ1-3	CASSPTGSGNTIYF
TRBV24-1	TRBJ2-1	CATSFGTYEQFF
TRBV20-1	TRBJ2-1	CSASVRDSYNEQFF
TRBV7-9	TRBJ1-5	CASSLDRGGNQPQHF
TRBV7-2	TRBJ2-1	CASSLVGGFYNEQFF
TRBV5-1	TRBJ1-2	CASSSRGQGNYGYTF
TRBV28	TRBJ2-4	CASSFSIYNIQYF
TRBV7-7	TRBJ1-4	CASSLGGGNEKLFF
TRBV2	TRBJ1-1	CASSTHTEAFF
TRBV5-1	TRBJ2-1	CASSAGLAEYNEQFF
TRBV18	TRBJ2-4	CASSPRPSLAKNIQYF
TRBV13	TRBJ2-7	CASSLDTGYEQYF
TRBV7-8	TRBJ1-4	CASSLLDRVGEKLFF
TRBV19	TRBJ2-1	CASSSQTGGSYNEQFF